This passage covers 32 T cell receptor beta chains from one sample sequenced in a study of T cell responses to AZD1222 COVID-19 vaccine. Sequenced by immunoSEQ multiplex PCR; TCRdb stores in-frame clones only, minus some. The sample records around 200,000 clones, 85% to 95% being singletons. The sequencing used peripheral blood, collected on day 0 of AZD1222 vaccination. The receptors were sampled from an adult in good health.

The chain employs TRBV27 and TRBJ1-4, with a weak D call TRBD1 (5 bases). CDR1 is MNHEY and CDR2 is SMNVEV in the germline V gene (reference sequence). The V end lost 4 bases, the J end lost 8 bases, and 14 bases lay between the germline ends. The CDR3 covers 14 residues. This chain's CDR3 is CASSSDMRDEKLFF. CDR3 coding DNA: TGTGCCAGCAGTTCCGACATGAGGGACGAAAAACTGTTTTTT.

The V gene is TRBV7-6, the J gene TRBJ1-1; D remains unclear. Trimming removed 2 bases at V and 4 bases at J, with 11 bases between. Germline V CDR1 and CDR2: SGHVS, FNYEAQ. The CDR3 totals 14 residues. This CDR3 reads CASSLFGAGTEAFF. CDR3 DNA sequence: TGTGCCAGCAGCTTATTCGGAGCAGGCACTGAAGCTTTCTTT.

V gene TRBV7-9 combines with J gene TRBJ1-1, with 10 bases lining up with TRBD1. CDR3 length: 15 amino acids. The germline CDR1 and CDR2 sequences are SEHNR and FQNEAQ (reference sequence). After removal of 1 base from V and 6 bases from J, the junction contained 5 bases not matched to a gene. CDR3 residues: CASSLGGTGDSEAFF. In DNA, the CDR3 is TGTGCCAGCAGCTTAGGGGGGACAGGGGATTCTGAAGCTTTCTTT. Drawing the rest from reference TRBV7-9 and TRBJ1-1, the complete variable domain is DTGVSQNPRHKITKRGQNVTFRCDPISEHNRLYWYRQTLGQGPEFLTYFQNEAQLEKSRLLSDRFSAERPKGSFSTLEIQRTEQGDSAMYLCASSLGGTGDSEAFFGQGTRLTVV.

CDR3 nucleotides: TGTGCCAGCTCAGTCGGAGACTCTGGAAACACCATATATTTT. It encodes CASSVGDSGNTIYF. The rearrangement links TRBV18 to TRBJ1-3; D remains ambiguous. CDR1 and CDR2 from the germline V gene are KGHSH and LQKENI. Trimming left V 5 bases short and J 0 bases short, with 8 bases between. The CDR3 is 14 amino acids.

This sequence joins TRBV7-2 and TRBJ1-2; 9 bases match TRBD1. The CDR3 loop spans 14 amino acids. Germline lookup yields CDR1 SGHTA and CDR2 FQGNSA. V lost 0 bases and J lost 8; bases outside the gene matches: 4. The CDR3 loop is CASSLAQGAKGYTF. CDR3 DNA sequence: TGTGCCAGCAGCTTAGCACAGGGGGCAAAGGGCTACACCTTC.

This sequence joins TRBV3-1 (or the pseudogene TRBV3-2) and TRBJ1-2; 9 nucleotides line up with TRBD1. V dropped 5 bases and J dropped 2; count of bases not matched to a gene: 3. The CDR3 has 14 amino acids. Germline CDR1 reads LGHDT; CDR2 reads YNNKEL (reference sequence). The CDR3 reads CASSTGGLNYGYTF. CDR3 coding DNA: TGTGCCAGCAGCACAGGGGGCTTAAACTATGGCTACACCTTC.

This chain links TRBV5-5 with TRBJ1-6; possibly TRBD1 for D (5 bases). Trimming stripped 4 bases from V and 0 bases from J, with 14 bases between. The germline V gene encodes CDR1 SGHKS and CDR2 YYEKEE (reference sequence). This CDR3 is 17 amino acids long. This chain's CDR3 is CASSSRRANSYNSPLHF. CDR3 sequence (DNA): TGTGCCAGCAGCAGCCGCAGGGCGAACTCCTATAATTCACCCCTCCACTTT.

The CDR3: CASTRTTAISYEQYF. CDR3 in DNA: TGTGCCAGCACCCGGACTACTGCTATCTCCTACGAGCAGTACTTC. The rearrangement links TRBV6-5 to TRBJ2-7, with D maybe TRBD2 (6 bases). This CDR3 contains 15 residues. Trimming removed 7 bases from V and 0 bases from J, with 16 bases in between. The germline V gene has CDR1 MNHEY and CDR2 SVGAGI.

The CDR3 region is CASSLGFRQGVTGELFF. The DNA for the CDR3 is TGTGCCAGCAGCTTAGGATTTAGGCAGGGGGTCACCGGGGAGCTGTTTTTT. The chain couples TRBV11-3 to TRBJ2-2, with 7 bases that match TRBD1. The length of the CDR3 is 17 residues. The germline V gene encodes CDR1 SGHNT and CDR2 YENEEA. V lost 1 base and J lost 4; bases outside the gene matches: 9.

V usage is TRBV2 and J usage is TRBJ1-2; no reliable D call. Germline loops: CDR1 SNHLY, CDR2 FYNNEI. The CDR3 is made up of 12 amino acids. Trimming stripped 6 bases from V and 4 bases from J, with 9 bases between. The CDR3 is CASSDGLYGYTF. The CDR3 bases are TGTGCCAGCAGCGATGGACTCTATGGCTACACCTTC.

V gene TRBV21-1 combines with J gene TRBJ1-1. TRBV21-1 is classified as a pseudogene. The CDR3 contains 16 residues. In DNA form, the CDR3 reads TGTGCCAGCAGCAAACTAAGATCGGGGCGATGGTCTGAAGCTTTCTTT. This codes for CASSKLRSGRWSEAFF.

The genes are TRBV27 and TRBJ2-3, with unresolved D. V was trimmed by 3 bases and J by 7 bases, leaving 14 bases between them. CDR3 length: 14 residues. CDR1 MNHEY and CDR2 SMNVEV come from the germline V gene (reference sequence). The CDR3 bases are TGTGCCAGCAGTTTGTCTGGTAGTATCCATACGCAGTATTTT. Residues: CASSLSGSIHTQYF.

This chain joins TRBV5-1 and TRBJ2-1, with 7 bases identical to TRBD1. V lost 5 bases and J lost 8; bases outside the gene matches: 4. The CDR3 covers 12 residues. In germline, CDR1 is SGHRS, CDR2 YFSETQ. CDR3: CASRIGGDEQFF. CDR3 coding DNA: TGCGCCAGCAGGATAGGGGGCGATGAGCAGTTCTTC. Using reference TRBV5-1 and TRBJ2-1 for the parts outside the CDR3, the full variable domain is KAGVTQTPRYLIKTRGQQVTLSCSPISGHRSVSWYQQTPGQGLQFLFEYFSETQRNKGNFPGRFSGRQFSNSRSEMNVSTLELGDSALYLCASRIGGDEQFFGPGTRLTVL.

The gene calls are TRBV28 and TRBJ1-1; D remains ambiguous. V lost 7 bases and J 3 bases, leaving 9 bases between the germline ends. CDR1 is MDHEN, CDR2 SYDVKM, per germline. The CDR3 length is 12 residues. CDR3 in DNA: TGTGCCAGCACCCAACAAGACACTGAAGCTTTCTTT. It translates to CASTQQDTEAFF.

The chain combines TRBV3-1 (or the pseudogene TRBV3-2) with TRBJ1-1; D is undetermined. This CDR3 has 14 residues. V dropped 4 bases and J dropped 2 bases, with 11 bases sitting between them. Germline assignment: CDR1 LGHDT and CDR2 YNNKEL (reference sequence). CDR3 DNA: TGTGCCAGCAGCCCGGTCACGGAAAACACTGAAGCTTTCTTT. This gives the protein CASSPVTENTEAFF.

The chain uses TRBV3-1 (or the pseudogene TRBV3-2) and TRBJ2-7, with a possible D match to TRBD2 (6 bases). The CDR3 is made up of 15 amino acids. Germline assignment: CDR1 LGHDT and CDR2 YNNKEL (reference sequence). V was shortened by 5 bases and J by 2 bases, with 16 bases between the two germline ends. The CDR3 coding sequence is TGTGCCAGCAGCAGCTCCGGGGGACCAACCTACGAGCAGTACTTC. Amino acids: CASSSSGGPTYEQYF.

The chain uses TRBV2 and TRBJ1-2; D is possibly TRBD1 (6 bases). Germline CDR1 is SNHLY and CDR2 is FYNNEI. The ends were cut back, 3 bases at V and 3 bases at J, with 17 bases in the middle. CDR3 size: 16 residues. The CDR3 loop reads CASSDASRTVYYGYTF. Here the CDR3 DNA reads TGTGCCAGCAGTGATGCCTCCCGGACAGTCTACTATGGCTACACCTTC.

The CDR3 here is CASSQGPQPQHF. As DNA, the CDR3 is TGTGCCAGCAGCCAAGGCCCTCAGCCCCAGCATTTT. The J gene is TRBJ1-5, the V gene TRBV3-1 (or the pseudogene TRBV3-2); D uncertain. V lost 1 base, J lost 6 bases, and 4 bases lay in between. The CDR3 has 12 amino acids. Germline V gives CDR1 LGHDT, CDR2 YNNKEL (reference sequence).

The chain combines TRBV3-1 (or the pseudogene TRBV3-2) with TRBJ1-1; D may be TRBD1 (6 bases). The CDR3 has 14 amino acids. The germline CDR1 and CDR2 sequences are LGHDT and YNNKEL (reference sequence). V lost 2 bases, J lost 8 bases, and 15 bases lay in between. CDR3 coding DNA: TGTGCCAGCAGCCAACGGGGGGCGCGAGGGGAAGCTTTCTTT. Its protein product is CASSQRGARGEAFF.

The CDR3 DNA reads TGTGCCAGCAGCTTAAACAGGGCCCTCTTCGGGGCCAACGTCCTGACTTTC. Its translation: CASSLNRALFGANVLTF. V and J are TRBV14 and TRBJ2-6; perhaps TRBD1 as D (6 bases). The germline V gene encodes CDR1 SGHDN and CDR2 FVKESK. The CDR3 has 17 residues. V lost 5 bases, J lost 4 bases, and 18 bases lay in between.

The chain carries TRBV9 and TRBJ2-2; D may correspond to TRBD1 or TRBD2 (5 bases each). V was clipped by 4 bases and J by 0 bases, with 16 bases between them. The CDR3 extends over 17 amino acids. The germline V gene has CDR1 SGDLS and CDR2 YYNGEE. The CDR3 protein is CASSPTPGRPNTGELFF. CDR3 DNA sequence: TGTGCCAGCAGCCCTACTCCGGGACGGCCGAACACCGGGGAGCTGTTTTTT.

The chain employs TRBV5-4 and TRBJ2-7, with no clear D. CDR1 and CDR2 (germline): SGHNT, YYREEE (reference sequence). The CDR3 contains 9 residues. Trimming left V 3 bases short and J 11 bases short, with 6 bases between. CDR3 amino acids: CASSSRKYF. As DNA, the CDR3 is TGTGCCAGCAGCTCGAGGAAGTACTTC. Supplemented by reference TRBV5-4 and TRBJ2-7, the full variable domain reads ETGVTQSPTHLIKTRGQQVTLRCSSQSGHNTVSWYQQALGQGPQFIFQYYREEENGRGNFPPRFSGLQFPNYSSELNVNALELDDSALYLCASSSRKYFGPGTRLTVT.

The V gene is TRBV18, the J gene TRBJ2-7, with 10 bases matching TRBD2. The V and J ends lost 0 bases and 4 bases, in that order; junction bases with no gene match: 3. The length of the CDR3 is 15 residues. Germline V CDR1 and CDR2: KGHSH, LQKENI. The CDR3 DNA reads as TGTGCCAGCTCACCACCGGCTAGCGGGGGTTACGAGCAGTACTTC. Translating it yields CASSPPASGGYEQYF.

The chain recombines TRBV6-4 with TRBJ1-1, with D possibly matching TRBD1 (5 bases). V shed 10 bases and J shed 1 base, with 25 bases lying between them. CDR3 length: 17 amino acids. Germline V gene data show CDR1 as MRHNA and CDR2 as SNTAGT. The CDR3 region has the DNA TGTGCCAACTCGGGGCCCCCCCTTACGGTAAGGAACACTGAAGCTTTCTTT. It codes for CANSGPPLTVRNTEAFF.

The gene calls are TRBV27 and TRBJ1-2, with 10 bases aligning to TRBD1. Looked up from germline, CDR1 is MNHEY and CDR2 is SMNVEV (reference sequence). After removal of 6 bases from V and 4 bases from J, the junction contained 2 bases not matched to a gene. The CDR3 is made up of 13 amino acids. CDR3: CASRGQGIYGYTF. CDR3 in DNA: TGTGCCAGCAGGGGACAGGGGATCTATGGCTACACCTTC.

The gene calls are TRBV7-9 and TRBJ1-4, with D perhaps TRBD1 (6 bases). V was pared by 3 bases and J by 0 bases, with 11 bases between. Germline V gene data show CDR1 as SEHNR and CDR2 as FQNEAQ (reference sequence). The CDR3 runs to 16 residues. CDR3: CASSLQGTATNEKLFF. The DNA of the CDR3 is TGTGCCAGCAGCTTGCAGGGGACTGCAACTAATGAAAAACTGTTTTTT.

The chain couples TRBV4-2 to TRBJ2-7; 9 bases are a match to TRBD1. With V trimmed by 5 bases and J by 5 bases, 10 bases remained unmatched. CDR1 is LGHNA and CDR2 is YNFKEQ in the germline V gene. This CDR3 is built from 15 residues. The DNA of the CDR3 is TGTGCCAGCAGCGCCCCGGGACAGGGCGTGGACGAGCAGTACTTC. It encodes CASSAPGQGVDEQYF.

The chain recombines TRBV5-1 with TRBJ2-1, with no clear D. CDR3 length: 12 residues. Between the trimmed V and J ends, which lost 0 bases and 16 bases, there was a span of 14 bases. Germline assignment: CDR1 SGHRS and CDR2 YFSETQ. For the CDR3, the DNA is TGCGCCAGCAGCTTGGGGTTCAAAAAACTCTTCTTC. The encoded protein is CASSLGFKKLFF.

The V call is TRBV7-6, the J call TRBJ2-7; weak D call: TRBD1 (5 bases). The V end lost 0 bases, the J end lost 4 bases, and 16 bases lay between the germline ends. The CDR3 spans 16 residues. Germline V gives CDR1 SGHVS, CDR2 FNYEAQ. Written as DNA, the CDR3 is TGTGCCAGCAGCTTAGCGACGGAAGACAGCGTATACGAGCAGTACTTC. Protein sequence: CASSLATEDSVYEQYF.

The chain recombines TRBV19 with TRBJ1-3; 9 bases fit TRBD1. The V segment lost 10 bases and the J segment 8 bases; nucleotides outside the gene matches: 9. CDR1 LNHDA and CDR2 SQIVND come from the germline V gene (reference sequence). CDR3 length: 13 residues. This chain's CDR3 is CATRTGDWDTIYF. Written as DNA, the CDR3 is TGTGCCACCCGGACAGGGGACTGGGACACCATATATTTT.

The count of this clone is one. V usage is TRBV5-6 and J usage is TRBJ1-1, with TRBD1 as a possible D gene (5 bases). The CDR3 is 14 amino acids. V lost 1 base, J lost 4 bases, and 11 bases lay in between. Germline values: CDR1 SGHDT, CDR2 YYEEEE. In nucleotides, the CDR3 is TGTGCCAGCAGCTTGACAGGATTTCGCACTGAAGCTTTCTTT. Translated: CASSLTGFRTEAFF.

V usage is TRBV6-5 and J usage is TRBJ1-3; D gene unclear. The V and J ends lost 5 bases and 8 bases respectively, with 13 bases between them. The CDR3 runs 13 residues. Germline V gives CDR1 MNHEY, CDR2 SVGAGI. The CDR3 DNA sequence: TGTGCCAGCAGTCTCGACTTTGGGCACACCATATATTTT. Residues: CASSLDFGHTIYF.